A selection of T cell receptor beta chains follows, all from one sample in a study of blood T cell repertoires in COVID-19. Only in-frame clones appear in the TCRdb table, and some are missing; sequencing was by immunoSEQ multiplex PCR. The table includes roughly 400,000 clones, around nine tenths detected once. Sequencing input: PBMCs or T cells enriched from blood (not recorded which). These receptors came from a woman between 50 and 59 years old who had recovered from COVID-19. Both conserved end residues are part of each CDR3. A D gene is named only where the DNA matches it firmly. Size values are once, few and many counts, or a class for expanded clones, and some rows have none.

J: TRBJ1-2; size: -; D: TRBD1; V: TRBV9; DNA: TGTGCCAGCAGCGTAGTTATGGGACAGTCTAACTATGGCTACACCTTC; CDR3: CASSVVMGQSNYGYTF
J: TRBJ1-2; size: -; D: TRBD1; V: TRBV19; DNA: TGTGCCAGTAGTATACAACAGGGGGACTATGGCTACACCTTC; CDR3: CASSIQQGDYGYTF
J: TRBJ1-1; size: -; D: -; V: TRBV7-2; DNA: TGTGCCAGCAGCACGGGACAGAACACTGAAGCTTTCTTT; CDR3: CASSTGQNTEAFF
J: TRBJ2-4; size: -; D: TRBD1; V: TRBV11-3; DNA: TGTGCCAGCAGCTTAGGACAGGGCGGAAACATTCAGTACTTC; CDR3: CASSLGQGGNIQYF
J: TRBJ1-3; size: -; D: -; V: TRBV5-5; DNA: TGTGCCAGCAGCTTGGAAGTTTCAGGGCGCGGAAACACCATATATTTT; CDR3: CASSLEVSGRGNTIYF
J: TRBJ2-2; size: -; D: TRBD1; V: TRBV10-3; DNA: TGTGCCATCAGTTCAAATTCCGGGACAGGGGTCACCGGGGAGCTGTTTTTT; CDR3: CAISSNSGTGVTGELFF
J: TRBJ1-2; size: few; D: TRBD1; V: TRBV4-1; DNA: TGCGCCAGCAGCCAAGATCGGGGGGGGACAGGGGATGGCTACACCTTC; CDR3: CASSQDRGGTGDGYTF
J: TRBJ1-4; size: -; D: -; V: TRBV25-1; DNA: TGTGCCAGTTCGGACCACTGGGGCGAAAAACTGTTTTTT; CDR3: CASSDHWGEKLFF
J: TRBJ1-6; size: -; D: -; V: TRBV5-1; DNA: TGCGCCAGCAGCTTGGGCGACACGGATTCACCCCTCCACTTT; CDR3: CASSLGDTDSPLHF
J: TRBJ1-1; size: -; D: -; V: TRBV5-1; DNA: TGCGCCAGCAGCCAGGGGACGGGGATGAACACTGAAGCTTTCTTT; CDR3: CASSQGTGMNTEAFF
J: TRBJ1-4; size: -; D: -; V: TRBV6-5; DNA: TGTGCCAGCAGTTACGTTCGGTCCACTAATGAAAAACTGTTTTTT; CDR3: CASSYVRSTNEKLFF
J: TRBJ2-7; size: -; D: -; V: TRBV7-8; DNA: TGTGCCAGCAGCAAAAATCACAGGGGGGGCTACGAGCAGTACTTC; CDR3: CASSKNHRGGYEQYF
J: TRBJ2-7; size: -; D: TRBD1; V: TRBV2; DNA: TGTGCCAGGGGTCGGACAGGGGAACACGAGCAGTACTTC; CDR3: CARGRTGEHEQYF
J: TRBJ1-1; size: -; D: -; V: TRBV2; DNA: TGTGCCAGCAGTGACCAGGTAGCTTTCTTT; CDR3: CASSDQVAFF
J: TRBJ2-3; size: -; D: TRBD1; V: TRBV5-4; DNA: TGTGCCAGCAGCCCGAGGGGGCGCGGGACAGATACGCAGTATTTT; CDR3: CASSPRGRGTDTQYF
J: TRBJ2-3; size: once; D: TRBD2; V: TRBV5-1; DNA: TGCGCCAGCAGCCCCGATTTATATAGCGGGGGGCGCACAGATACGCAGTATTTT; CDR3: CASSPDLYSGGRTDTQYF
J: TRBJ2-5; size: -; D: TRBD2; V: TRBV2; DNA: TGTGCCAGCAGCACTACGGGGGGGCCTTTGGAGACCCAGTACTTC; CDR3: CASSTTGGPLETQYF
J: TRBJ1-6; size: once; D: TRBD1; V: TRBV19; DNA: TGTGCCAGTACGACAGGGACCAATTCACCCCTCCACTTT; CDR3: CASTTGTNSPLHF
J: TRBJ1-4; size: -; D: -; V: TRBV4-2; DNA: TGTGCCAGCAGCCAAGAAATCGATGCAGGGTCTAGTCACGAAAAACTGTTTTTT; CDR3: CASSQEIDAGSSHEKLFF
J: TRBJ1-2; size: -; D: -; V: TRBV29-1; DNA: TGCAGCGTCGTAGCAAGTGCTAACTATGGCTACACCTTC; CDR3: CSVVASANYGYTF